This T cell receptor (beta chain) was retrieved from a study of blood T cell repertoires in COVID-19. This clone was seen a few times. Measured with immunoSEQ multiplex PCR; TCRdb has only the in-frame clones, and not every one. The sample holds 250,000 to 400,000 clones, around 90% seen once. With V trimmed by 4 bases and J by 6 bases, 5 bases remained unmatched. This CDR3 region has 15 residues. Germline lookup yields CDR1 SGDLS and CDR2 YYNGEE. The receptor comes from a woman aged 25-40 years with COVID-19, enrolled during active disease. V usage is TRBV9 and J usage is TRBJ1-6; 9 nucleotides line up with TRBD1. The sample was peripheral blood. This CDR3 is CASSTQGQGNSPLHF. As DNA, the CDR3 is TGTGCCAGCAGCACACAGGGACAGGGTAATTCACCCCTCCACTTT.